This entry features one T cell receptor (beta chain) sequence. Its antigen is currently unknown. Donors were ostensibly healthy at sampling, although undocumented immune exposures were probable. The ends lost 0 bases at V and 4 bases at J; junction bases unmatched: 6. This CDR3 has 17 amino acids. The germline V gene has CDR1 ENHRY and CDR2 SYGVKD. This entry is derived from a study of cytomegalovirus exposure and HLA in healthy donors. 13 Jbeta primers and 60 Vbeta primers were used for the PCR. The data were produced by immunoSEQ multiplex PCR, yet TCRdb's version contains in-frame clones alone and is incomplete. Here the sample spans 250,000 to 350,000 clones, roughly 89% being singletons. Study results and caveats: In a later analysis, V- and J-gene trimming of beta chains associated with a DCLRE1C missense variant, replicated independently. Reports indicated that the classifier achieved high specificity and sensitivity in diagnosing cytomegalovirus status.

The V call is TRBV10-3, the J call TRBJ2-1; 10 bases are shared with TRBD2. Sequencing was carried out using PBMCs. The TCR sequence derives from a woman younger than 35 in good health and CMV-seronegative. DNA of the CDR3: TGTGCCATCAGTGAGTCTAGCGGGGGGCAGTTTTACAATGAGCAGTTCTTC. Its translation is CAISESSGGQFYNEQFF.